The 17 T cell receptor beta chains given below trace back to one sample, sequenced in a study of cytomegalovirus exposure and HLA in healthy donors (dated by TCRdb to the late 2010s). Libraries were prepared through the immunoSEQ multiplex PCR assay. In its TCRdb copy, this immuneACCESS table keeps in-frame sequences only and misses some clones. Where compared with another copy, unresolved V genes explain less than half of these, and the others have no known cause. The sample table shows about 160,000 clones, and about nine tenths are seen once. 10% of the sample belongs to the ten largest clones. The sequenced material came from PBMCs. Every receptor here comes from a woman between 18 and 29 years old in good health and CMV-seropositive.

This chain links TRBV6-5 with TRBJ2-5, with TRBD1 matching 8 bases. This CDR3 contains 14 residues. V gave up 7 bases and J gave up 5 bases; unmatched junction bases: 9. CDR1 and CDR2 from the germline V gene are MNHEY and SVGAGI. The DNA of the CDR3 is TGTGCCAGCAACCCGACAGGGGCTGGGGAGACCCAGTACTTC. This encodes CASNPTGAGETQYF.

This chain uses TRBV7-3 with TRBJ2-7; D might be TRBD2 (5 bases). In germline, CDR1 is SGHTA, CDR2 FQGTGA. The CDR3 runs 11 residues. V was clipped by 5 bases and J by 5 bases, with 7 bases between them. The CDR3 is CASSTGDEQYF. CDR3 in DNA: TGTGCCAGCAGCACCGGGGACGAGCAGTACTTC.

The V call is TRBV30, the J call TRBJ2-6; D gene ambiguous. This CDR3 has 16 residues. Germline CDR1 reads GTSNPN; CDR2 reads SVGIG (reference sequence). V was clipped by 4 bases and J by 0 bases, with 13 bases between them. CDR3 coding DNA: TGTGCCTGGAATCCTCCTCTTCTCTCTGGGGCCAACGTCCTGACTTTC. Its translation: CAWNPPLLSGANVLTF.

The V gene is TRBV28, the J gene TRBJ1-2; 8 positions agree with TRBD1. The trim removed 8 bases at V and 4 bases at J, leaving 3 bases unmatched. This CDR3 comprises 12 residues. Germline V gene data show CDR1 as MDHEN and CDR2 as SYDVKM. The CDR3 sequence: CASAGQGYGYTF. The CDR3 DNA is TGTGCCAGCGCCGGACAGGGCTATGGCTACACCTTC.

The V gene is TRBV11-2, the J gene TRBJ1-1; 7 nucleotides line up with TRBD1. The CDR3 extends over 14 amino acids. V trimming: 5 bases; J trimming: 4 bases; junction bases outside the gene matches: 7. Per germline, CDR1 SGHAT and CDR2 FQNNGV. The CDR3 bases are TGTGCCAGCAGCGTTGACAGGGTCGGCACTGAAGCTTTCTTT. The encoded protein is CASSVDRVGTEAFF.

This chain joins TRBV13 and TRBJ1-1; D remains ambiguous. The CDR3 has 11 amino acids. V lost 0 bases and J 8 bases, leaving 4 bases between the germline ends. Germline V gene sequence: CDR1 PRHDT, CDR2 FYEKMQ (reference sequence). The CDR3 nucleotides read TGTGCCAGCAGCTTAGGGACAGAAGCTTTCTTT. It yields the protein CASSLGTEAFF.

The genes are TRBV5-1 and TRBJ2-1; the D gene is possibly TRBD2 (6 bases). Germline V gene sequence: CDR1 SGHRS, CDR2 YFSETQ. The CDR3 runs 16 residues. The V end was cut by 0 bases, the J end by 1 base, with 11 bases between. The CDR3 protein is CASSLAGGGSYNEQFF. The CDR3 nucleotides are TGCGCCAGCAGCTTGGCCGGCGGAGGGTCCTACAATGAGCAGTTCTTC.

This rearrangement joins TRBV4-2 to TRBJ2-7; 7 bases agree with TRBD2. Germline loops: CDR1 LGHNA, CDR2 YNFKEQ. The trim removed 2 bases at V and 4 bases at J, leaving 8 bases unmatched. This CDR3 region has 15 residues. In nucleotides, the CDR3 is TGTGCCAGCAGCCAAAGGGAGCGGGATATTTACGAGCAGTACTTC. This encodes CASSQRERDIYEQYF.

This clone appeared a few times. The rearrangement uses TRBV18 and TRBJ1-5, with unresolved D. V lost 3 bases to trimming and J lost 0 bases, with 3 bases between them. Germline V lookup: CDR1 KGHSH, CDR2 LQKENI. There are 13 residues in the CDR3. The CDR3 DNA reads TGTGCCAGCTCACCTAATAGCAATCAGCCCCAGCATTTT. Amino acid sequence: CASSPNSNQPQHF.

The V and J genes are TRBV21-1 and TRBJ2-1; the D call in the table, TRBD2, was not verified against the DNA. TRBV21-1 is an annotated pseudogene. The CDR3 spans 13 residues. The CDR3 sequence is CASGTSVYNEQFF. CDR3 nucleotide sequence: TGTGCCAGCGGGACTAGCGTATACAATGAGCAGTTCTTC.

The genes are TRBV5-1 and TRBJ2-1, with D perhaps matching TRBD1 (6 bases). Per germline, CDR1 SGHRS and CDR2 YFSETQ. Trimming shortened V by 3 bases and J by 0 bases, and 10 bases separated the two germline ends. This CDR3 is built from 15 residues. Written as DNA, the CDR3 is TGCGCCAGCAGCTCAGGGGCCCTCTCCTACAATGAGCAGTTCTTC. Amino acid sequence: CASSSGALSYNEQFF.

Ten or more counts support this clone. V and J are TRBV4-2 and TRBJ2-3, with D possibly matching TRBD2 (6 bases). CDR3 length: 15 amino acids. Looked up from germline, CDR1 is LGHNA and CDR2 is YNFKEQ. V lost 0 bases and J 2 bases, leaving 9 bases between the germline ends. The CDR3: CASSQERDFTDTQYF. CDR3 nucleotides: TGTGCCAGCAGCCAAGAGCGGGACTTCACAGATACGCAGTATTTT.

CDR3 loop: CAWSGGSGRARTDTQYF. DNA of the CDR3: TGTGCCTGGAGTGGAGGTAGCGGGAGGGCCAGGACAGATACGCAGTATTTT. This chain uses TRBV30 with TRBJ2-3, with TRBD2 matching over 11 bases. Germline V gene data show CDR1 as GTSNPN and CDR2 as SVGIG (reference sequence). The CDR3 is 17 residues long. The V and J ends lost 1 base and 3 bases, in that order; junction bases with no gene match: 9.

This clone has a handful of counts. The chain carries TRBV18 and TRBJ1-5; D call uncertain. Germline V gene data show CDR1 as KGHSH and CDR2 as LQKENI. The length of the CDR3 is 16 residues. Trimming stripped 0 bases from V and 0 bases from J, with 9 bases between. DNA for the CDR3: TGTGCCAGCTCACCACCCCCCGGGAATAGCAATCAGCCCCAGCATTTT. It codes for CASSPPPGNSNQPQHF.

This chain joins TRBV7-2 and TRBJ2-7; TRBD2 matches at 14 bases. The V segment lost 3 bases and the J segment 4 bases; nucleotides outside the gene matches: 11. The CDR3 covers 18 residues. Germline assignment: CDR1 SGHTA and CDR2 FQGNSA. In nucleotides, the CDR3 is TGTGCCAGCAGCTTCAACCGGGGACTAGCGGGAGTTGGTTACGAGCAGTACTTC. Residues: CASSFNRGLAGVGYEQYF. Looking up the rest from reference TRBV7-2 and TRBJ2-7 gives the full variable domain: GAGVSQSPSNKVTEKGKDVELRCDPISGHTALYWYRQSLGQGLEFLIYFQGNSAPDKSGLPSDRFSAERTGGSVSTLTIQRTQQEDSAVYLCASSFNRGLAGVGYEQYFGPGTRLTVT.

The chain carries TRBV19 and TRBJ2-7; 8 bases are shared with TRBD2. Germline values: CDR1 LNHDA, CDR2 SQIVND (reference sequence). J lost 3 bases, V lost 7 bases, and 8 bases had no gene match. This CDR3 contains 14 residues. The CDR3 region is CASTSGTSFYEQYF. CDR3 nucleotide sequence: TGTGCCAGTACCTCCGGGACTAGTTTCTACGAGCAGTACTTC.

The chain employs TRBV5-4 and TRBJ2-5; 7 nucleotides align to TRBD1. The CDR3 consists of 14 residues. The V and J ends lost 3 bases and 3 bases, in that order; junction bases with no gene match: 5. The germline V gene has CDR1 SGHNT and CDR2 YYREEE (reference sequence). The CDR3: CASSYGTAEETQYF. The CDR3 nucleotides read TGTGCCAGCAGCTACGGGACAGCAGAAGAGACCCAGTACTTC.